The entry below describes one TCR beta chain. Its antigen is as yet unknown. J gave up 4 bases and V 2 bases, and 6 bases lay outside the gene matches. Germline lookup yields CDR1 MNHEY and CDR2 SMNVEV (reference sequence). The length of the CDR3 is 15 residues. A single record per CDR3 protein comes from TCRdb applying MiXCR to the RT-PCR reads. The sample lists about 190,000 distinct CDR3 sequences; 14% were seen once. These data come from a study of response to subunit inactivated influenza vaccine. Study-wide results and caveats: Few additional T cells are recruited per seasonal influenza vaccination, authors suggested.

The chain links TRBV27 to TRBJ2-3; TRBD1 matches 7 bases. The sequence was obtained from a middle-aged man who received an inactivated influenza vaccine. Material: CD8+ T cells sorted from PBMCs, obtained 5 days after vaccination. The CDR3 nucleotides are TGTGCCAGCAGTTTAACAGTGACAGGGTCAGATACGCAGTATTTT. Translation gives CASSLTVTGSDTQYF.